The 4 T cell receptor beta chains reported below all come from one sample, sequenced in a study of blood T cell repertoires in COVID-19. Repertoires were generated with immunoSEQ multiplex PCR, while TCRdb's copy carries only in-frame clones and drops some. The table has 65,000 to 90,000 clones, 87% seen once. The sequencing sample was made of peripheral blood. These receptors came from a woman between 18 and 29 years old with acute or convalescent COVID-19.

The chain is built from TRBV7-6 and TRBJ2-1; weak D call: TRBD1 (6 bases). V was trimmed by 1 base and J by 4 bases, leaving 14 bases between them. From germline, CDR1 is SGHVS and CDR2 FNYEAQ. This CDR3 contains 16 residues. CDR3 region: CASSLVGTSPYNEQFF. CDR3 nucleotide sequence: TGTGCCAGCAGCTTAGTAGGGACAAGCCCTTACAATGAGCAGTTCTTC.

This clone has a handful of counts. The chain couples TRBV28 to TRBJ1-2; TRBD1 matches 7 bases. With V trimmed by 3 bases and J by 3 bases, 4 bases remained unmatched. CDR1 MDHEN and CDR2 SYDVKM come from the germline V gene. This CDR3 is built from 14 residues. The CDR3 region is CASSLGDSHYGYTF. The CDR3 bases are TGTGCCAGCAGTTTGGGGGACAGCCACTATGGCTACACCTTC.

This sequence joins TRBV5-1 and TRBJ2-7; 10 positions match TRBD1. The germline V gene encodes CDR1 SGHRS and CDR2 YFSETQ. V was clipped by 3 bases and J by 6 bases; unmatched bases: 9. This CDR3 is 15 amino acids long. CDR3 amino acids: CASSSPDRGHLEQYF. The CDR3 nucleotides read TGCGCCAGCAGCTCACCTGACAGGGGGCATCTCGAGCAGTACTTC.

The chain links TRBV4-1 to TRBJ2-1; 8 nucleotides line up with TRBD2. The ends lost 4 bases at V and 10 bases at J; junction bases unmatched: 9. Germline loops: CDR1 MGHRA, CDR2 YSYEKL. The CDR3 covers 14 residues. This CDR3 reads CASSRGLVREEQFF. In nucleotides, the CDR3 is TGCGCCAGCAGCCGGGGACTAGTTCGGGAGGAGCAGTTCTTC.